These 15 T cell receptor beta chains were all obtained from the same sample, sequenced in a study of blood T cell repertoires in COVID-19. Here immunoSEQ multiplex PCR was the method, and the copy in TCRdb shows in-frame clones only, minus some. Found here are about 320,000 clones, about 88% of them singletons; the top ten hold 2.6%. The sample was PBMCs or T cells enriched from blood (not recorded which). The origin of the receptors is a man in his 60s who had recovered from COVID-19.

CDR3 region: CAISESGVDTQYF. Here the CDR3 DNA reads TGTGCCATCAGTGAGTCCGGGGTAGATACGCAGTATTTT. V usage is TRBV10-3 and J usage is TRBJ2-3, with D tentatively TRBD2 (5 bases). Germline values: CDR1 ENHRY, CDR2 SYGVKD. CDR3 length: 13 amino acids. The V and J ends lost 0 bases and 5 bases respectively, with 6 bases between them.

The chain couples TRBV4-2 to TRBJ2-4; 10 bases align to TRBD2. The V and J ends lost 2 bases and 3 bases, in that order; junction bases with no gene match: 4. Germline loops: CDR1 LGHNA, CDR2 YNFKEQ. This CDR3 region has 16 residues. The chain's CDR3 is CASSQTSGGVKNIQYF. For the CDR3, the DNA is TGTGCCAGCAGCCAAACCAGCGGGGGGGTCAAAAACATTCAGTACTTC.

This clone has a handful of counts. V is TRBV28 and J is TRBJ1-3, with D unresolved. Per germline, CDR1 MDHEN and CDR2 SYDVKM. The CDR3 consists of 13 residues. CDR3 sequence reads: CVTTGFSGNTIYF. The CDR3 nucleotides are TGTGTCACAACGGGGTTCTCTGGAAACACCATATATTTT.

This clone was counted only a few times. The gene calls are TRBV11-2 and TRBJ2-1; TRBD2 agrees at 9 bases. The ends lost 4 bases at V and 7 bases at J; junction bases unmatched: 11. CDR1 SGHAT and CDR2 FQNNGV come from the germline V gene. The CDR3 has 16 residues. CDR3 sequence reads: CASSSRAGGPWNEQFF. DNA of the CDR3: TGTGCCAGCAGCTCAAGGGCGGGAGGGCCCTGGAATGAGCAGTTCTTC. The full variable domain, rest sourced from reference TRBV11-2 and TRBJ2-1, is EAGVAQSPRYKIIEKRQSVAFWCNPISGHATLYWYQQILGQGPKLLIQFQNNGVVDDSQLPKDRFSAERLKGVDSTLKIQPAKLEDSAVYLCASSSRAGGPWNEQFFGPGTRLTVL.

V usage is TRBV12-5 and J usage is TRBJ1-2; 8 positions agree with TRBD1. The trim removed 4 bases at V and 4 bases at J, leaving 5 bases unmatched. Germline V gene data show CDR1 as LGHNT and CDR2 as FRNRAP. CDR3 length: 14 amino acids. Written as DNA, the CDR3 is TGTGCTAGTGGTTCGGGACAGGCGACCTATGGCTACACCTTC. This sequence encodes CASGSGQATYGYTF.

The V gene is TRBV5-1, the J gene TRBJ2-2; D remains ambiguous. CDR1 and CDR2 (germline): SGHRS, YFSETQ. The CDR3 covers 14 residues. With 2 bases removed from V and 4 bases from J, the gap between germline ends came to 9 bases. The DNA of the CDR3 is TGCGCCAGCAGCTTAAGAGAGAGCACCGGGGAGCTGTTTTTT. The encoded protein is CASSLRESTGELFF.

The rearrangement links TRBV3-1 (or the pseudogene TRBV3-2) to TRBJ2-1; a weak D match, TRBD2 (6 bases). The germline gives CDR1 LGHDT, CDR2 YNNKEL (reference sequence). V lost 2 bases, J lost 7 bases, and 12 bases lay in between. CDR3 length: 14 residues. In DNA form, the CDR3 reads TGTGCCAGCAGCCAACTGGGGAGGTCGAATGAGCAGTTCTTC. It translates to CASSQLGRSNEQFF.

The chain joins TRBV7-9 to TRBJ2-7, with TRBD1 matching 10 bases. CDR1 is SEHNR and CDR2 is FQNEAQ in the germline V gene (reference sequence). V lost 1 base to trimming and J lost 4 bases; unmatched junction nucleotides: 1. This CDR3 region has 14 residues. This CDR3 reads CASSLGDRGYEQYF. Written as DNA, the CDR3 is TGTGCCAGCAGCTTAGGGGACAGGGGATACGAGCAGTACTTC.

This clone has just a few counts. The chain employs TRBV4-1 and TRBJ2-3, with TRBD2 matching 11 bases. V gave up 4 bases and J gave up 8 bases; unmatched junction bases: 8. The length of the CDR3 is 15 residues. CDR1 and CDR2 (germline): MGHRA, YSYEKL. CDR3 residues: CASSPLAGGGGTQYF. In DNA, the CDR3 is TGCGCCAGCAGCCCCTTAGCGGGAGGGGGCGGTACGCAGTATTTT.

The table lists this clone with a few counts. The genes are TRBV24-1 and TRBJ1-1, with D possibly matching TRBD1 (5 bases). The V gene's germline CDR1 is KGHDR and CDR2 SFDVKD. This CDR3 is built from 15 residues. V was shortened by 1 base and J by 4 bases, with 12 bases between the two germline ends. CDR3 DNA sequence: TGTGCCACCAGTGATTTAGGGACTTGGAGCACTGAAGCTTTCTTT. It specifies CATSDLGTWSTEAFF.

The chain employs TRBV6-5 and TRBJ2-7; 10 bases match TRBD1. Germline values: CDR1 MNHEY, CDR2 SVGAGI. The V and J ends lost 6 bases and 4 bases, in that order; junction bases with no gene match: 6. This CDR3 contains 14 residues. CDR3 sequence (DNA): TGTGCCAGCAGGGCGGGACAGGGGCAGTACGAGCAGTACTTC. Encoded protein: CASRAGQGQYEQYF.

This chain links TRBV7-9 with TRBJ1-1; no clear D gene. The germline V gene has CDR1 SEHNR and CDR2 FQNEAQ (reference sequence). The CDR3 has 11 amino acids. Trimming took 8 bases from V and 5 from J, leaving 9 bases between them. CDR3 sequence: CASGRGTEAFF. CDR3 coding DNA: TGTGCCAGCGGACGGGGAACTGAAGCTTTCTTT.

Remarks on this clone: The sample has other DNA sequences that encode this CDR3 too. The V and J genes are TRBV11-3 and TRBJ2-7; perhaps TRBD2 as D (7 bases). The length of the CDR3 is 13 residues. CDR1 and CDR2 from the germline V gene are SGHNT and YENEEA. Trimming shortened V by 1 base and J by 5 bases, and 9 bases separated the two germline ends. DNA of the CDR3: TGTGCCAGCAGCTTAGCGGGGGGCGACGAGCAGTACTTC. Residues: CASSLAGGDEQYF.

V usage is TRBV5-6 and J usage is TRBJ2-1; 8 bases are a match to TRBD2. The J segment lost 9 bases and the V segment lost 2 bases, leaving 7 bases of the junction unmatched. Germline CDR1 reads SGHDT; CDR2 reads YYEEEE. CDR3 length: 14 amino acids. The CDR3 sequence: CASSLSGLALEQFF. The CDR3 nucleotides read TGTGCCAGCAGCTTATCAGGACTAGCACTTGAGCAGTTCTTC.

The V call is TRBV7-9, the J call TRBJ2-2; 7 nucleotides agree with TRBD2. CDR3 length: 14 residues. The V gene's germline CDR1 is SEHNR and CDR2 FQNEAQ (reference sequence). Losses at the gene ends were 8 bases for V and 3 bases for J; bases not matched to a gene: 6. The CDR3 coding sequence is TGTGCCAGCGGGGGAGGGACTGACACCGGGGAGCTGTTTTTT. It codes for CASGGGTDTGELFF.